These 21 T cell receptor beta chains came from one sample sequenced in a study of shared clonotypes between healthy human individuals. The data were produced by immunoSEQ multiplex PCR, yet TCRdb's version contains in-frame clones alone and is incomplete. The table shows some 1.5 million clones, with around 97% occurring only once. The sample was naive CD4+ T cells sorted from blood. Stated subset: CD45RA+ positively selected. The receptors stem from a man aged 30 to 39 in good health.

The genes are TRBV5-8 and TRBJ2-1, with 12 bases fitting TRBD2. V shed 6 bases, J shed 4 bases, and the junction held 2 bases outside the gene matches. Per germline, CDR1 SGHTS and CDR2 YDEGEE. This CDR3 has 14 residues. CDR3 sequence (DNA): TGTGCCAGCACGGGACTAGCGGGTTACAATGAGCAGTTCTTC. Translated: CASTGLAGYNEQFF.

This sequence joins TRBV29-1 and TRBJ2-5, with 14 bases matching TRBD2. J lost 3 bases, V lost 5 bases, and 2 bases had no gene match. Germline V gene sequence: CDR1 SQVTM, CDR2 ANQGSEA. The CDR3 length is 14 residues. CDR3 sequence: CSVQGLAGEETQYF. The DNA for the CDR3 is TGCAGCGTTCAGGGACTAGCGGGAGAAGAGACCCAGTACTTC.

This chain links TRBV5-4 with TRBJ2-1, with TRBD2 matching 8 bases. Trimming removed 5 bases from V and 0 bases from J; junction bases left unmatched: 16. Germline V gives CDR1 SGHNT, CDR2 YYREEE (reference sequence). CDR3 length: 19 residues. The CDR3 nucleotides read TGTGCCAGCAGTTCCCCCCAGGGCGGGAGGAACAACTCCTACAATGAGCAGTTCTTC. Translating gives CASSSPQGGRNNSYNEQFF. Variable domain in full (rest from reference TRBV5-4 and TRBJ2-1): ETGVTQSPTHLIKTRGQQVTLRCSSQSGHNTVSWYQQALGQGPQFIFQYYREEENGRGNFPPRFSGLQFPNYSSELNVNALELDDSALYLCASSSPQGGRNNSYNEQFFGPGTRLTVL.

The CDR3 reads CASSPVGSGRAGADIQYF. CDR3 DNA sequence: TGCGCCAGCAGCCCGGTTGGTTCAGGGAGGGCCGGGGCGGACATTCAGTACTTC. The gene calls are TRBV5-1 and TRBJ2-4; 7 bases map to TRBD2. CDR1 and CDR2 (germline): SGHRS, YFSETQ. After removal of 4 bases from V and 8 bases from J, the junction contained 21 bases not matched to a gene. The CDR3 totals 18 residues.

This chain links TRBV18 with TRBJ1-5; 8 bases align to TRBD1. The V and J ends lost 3 bases and 5 bases, in that order; junction bases with no gene match: 3. The CDR3 is 14 residues long. Germline V gene sequence: CDR1 KGHSH, CDR2 LQKENI. The CDR3 spells CASSPVTGDQPQHF. In DNA, the CDR3 is TGTGCCAGCTCACCGGTGACAGGGGATCAGCCCCAGCATTTT.

The gene calls are TRBV7-2 and TRBJ2-7; perhaps TRBD2 as D (6 bases). Germline CDR1 reads SGHTA; CDR2 reads FQGNSA. The V end lost 5 bases, the J end lost 3 bases, and 11 bases lay between the germline ends. This CDR3 is built from 13 residues. The CDR3, as DNA: TGTGCCAGCAGCCGGACGGGAGACTACGAGCAGTACTTC. It codes for CASSRTGDYEQYF.

CDR3 sequence: CASRGEGTQYF. CDR3 sequence (DNA): TGTGCCAGCAGGGGGGAAGGGACCCAGTACTTC. The chain links TRBV2 to TRBJ2-5; D tentatively fits TRBD1 or TRBD2 (5 bases each). V gave up 6 bases and J gave up 7 bases, with 9 bases separating them. CDR1 and CDR2 from the germline V gene are SNHLY and FYNNEI. CDR3 length: 11 residues.

This clone is a singleton in its sample. V is TRBV27 and J is TRBJ2-3, with TRBD2 matching 12 bases. Germline V gene sequence: CDR1 MNHEY, CDR2 SMNVEV (reference sequence). The trim removed 5 bases at V and 6 bases at J, leaving 6 bases unmatched. The CDR3 runs to 15 residues. Here the CDR3 reads CASSTTSGSRDTQYF. Written as DNA, the CDR3 is TGTGCCAGCAGTACGACTAGCGGGAGTAGGGATACGCAGTATTTT.

The rearrangement links TRBV28 to TRBJ2-7, with TRBD2 matching 10 bases. Germline CDR1 and CDR2: MDHEN and SYDVKM. Trimming at V came to 6 bases and at J to 1 base, leaving 6 bases not matched to a gene. This CDR3 is built from 15 residues. The CDR3 loop is CASSLLAGLSYEQYF. For the CDR3, the DNA is TGTGCCAGCAGCCTACTAGCGGGACTATCCTACGAGCAGTACTTC.

This chain connects TRBV6-5 to TRBJ2-7; a weak D match, TRBD2 (6 bases). Trimming shortened V by 6 bases and J by 7 bases, and 22 bases separated the two germline ends. Germline V gene lookup returns CDR1 MNHEY and CDR2 SVGAGI. The CDR3 spans 15 residues. CDR3 coding DNA: TGTGCCAGCAGCCGACGGGACGCGGGGCTCTTGGAGCAGTACTTC. As protein: CASSRRDAGLLEQYF.

The chain combines TRBV7-9 with TRBJ1-2; 7 bases align to TRBD1. The CDR3 runs 14 residues. The V segment lost 0 bases and the J segment 7 bases; nucleotides outside the gene matches: 5. Germline assignment: CDR1 SEHNR and CDR2 FQNEAQ (reference sequence). CDR3 in DNA: TGTGCCAGCAGCTTAGCAACAGGGGAGGTTGGCTACACCTTC. This sequence encodes CASSLATGEVGYTF.

The genes are TRBV9 and TRBJ2-3; D is undetermined. Germline V gene sequence: CDR1 SGDLS, CDR2 YYNGEE. The V end was cut by 0 bases, the J end by 2 bases, with 10 bases between. This CDR3 has 15 residues. CDR3 amino acids: CASSVVGMITDTQYF. The CDR3 nucleotides are TGTGCCAGCAGCGTAGTAGGCATGATCACAGATACGCAGTATTTT.

The J gene is TRBJ2-5, the V gene TRBV18; 7 bases are shared with TRBD2. Germline V gene data show CDR1 as KGHSH and CDR2 as LQKENI. The CDR3 is 13 residues long. V lost 5 bases and J lost 5; bases outside the gene matches: 5. CDR3 amino acids: CASSFLGGETQYF. CDR3 nucleotides: TGTGCCAGCTCATTCCTGGGAGGGGAGACCCAGTACTTC.

On this clone: The same CDR3 arises from other DNA sequences in this sample as well. The rearrangement links TRBV28 to TRBJ2-7; no clear D gene. The V and J ends lost 6 bases and 3 bases respectively, with 6 bases between them. Per germline, CDR1 MDHEN and CDR2 SYDVKM. This CDR3 comprises 11 residues. The CDR3 sequence is CASRGIYEQYF. CDR3 sequence (DNA): TGTGCCAGCAGAGGGATCTACGAGCAGTACTTC.

Written as DNA, the CDR3 is TGTGCCAGCAGCCCCGGACAGGCCTCAACAGCCTCGGTGGGCAATCAGCCCCAGCATTTT. Translation gives CASSPGQASTASVGNQPQHF. The V and J genes are TRBV7-8 and TRBJ1-5, with 7 bases fitting TRBD1. The junction had 21 bases not matched to a gene; V was cut back by 5 bases and J by 2 bases. Germline V gene lookup returns CDR1 SGHVS and CDR2 FQNEAQ. The CDR3 is 20 amino acids.

The chain couples TRBV19 to TRBJ2-1; 11 nucleotides line up with TRBD2. Germline CDR1 is LNHDA and CDR2 is SQIVND (reference sequence). The CDR3 consists of 18 residues. The J segment lost 7 bases and the V segment lost 7 bases, leaving 18 bases of the junction unmatched. The CDR3 here is CASTLGASGRLRQNEQFF. Here the CDR3 DNA reads TGTGCCAGTACCCTTGGGGCTAGCGGGAGGTTACGTCAGAATGAGCAGTTCTTC.

The rearrangement uses TRBV11-2 and TRBJ2-1; the D gene could be TRBD1 or TRBD2 (5 bases each). Between the trimmed V and J ends, which lost 4 bases and 1 base, there was a span of 17 bases. CDR3 length equals 17 residues. Germline-derived CDR1 and CDR2 are SGHAT and FQNNGV. CDR3: CASSYSVGALSYNEQFF. The CDR3 DNA reads as TGTGCCAGCAGCTACTCGGTCGGGGCTTTATCCTACAATGAGCAGTTCTTC.

The chain recombines TRBV30 with TRBJ2-5; perhaps TRBD1 as D (6 bases). Germline CDR1 is GTSNPN and CDR2 is SVGIG (reference sequence). The CDR3 loop spans 12 amino acids. Trimming cost V 1 base and J 4 bases, with 7 bases left between them. Written as DNA, the CDR3 is TGTGCCTGGAGTGCGACAGGAGAGACCCAGTACTTC. This translates into CAWSATGETQYF.

The gene calls are TRBV5-5 and TRBJ2-5, with D possibly called TRBD1 or TRBD2 (5 bases each). Germline V gene data show CDR1 as SGHKS and CDR2 as YYEKEE (reference sequence). The V and J ends lost 3 bases and 5 bases respectively, with 11 bases between them. CDR3 length: 13 amino acids. CDR3 nucleotide sequence: TGTGCCAGCAGCTGGGACCCAGGGGAGACCCAGTACTTC. This encodes CASSWDPGETQYF.

V and J are TRBV7-2 and TRBJ1-5, with D perhaps matching TRBD1 (5 bases). The CDR3 consists of 15 residues. CDR1 and CDR2 (germline): SGHTA, FQGNSA. Trimming took 3 bases from V and 0 from J, leaving 9 bases between them. This CDR3 is CASSLGGGSNQPQHF. The CDR3 DNA sequence: TGTGCCAGCAGCTTGGGGGGGGGTAGCAATCAGCCCCAGCATTTT.

This clone was detected only a few times. Distinct nucleotide sequences in the sample also encode this CDR3. The chain has TRBV7-9 and TRBJ2-5, with D possibly TRBD1 on 5 matching bases. V lost 4 bases and J 4 bases, leaving 7 bases between the germline ends. Germline assignment: CDR1 SEHNR and CDR2 FQNEAQ (reference sequence). CDR3 length equals 12 residues. Written as DNA, the CDR3 is TGTGCCAGCAGCTCAAGGGGAGAGACCCAGTACTTC. Translating gives CASSSRGETQYF. Based on the CDR3 plus reference TRBV7-9 and TRBJ2-5, the full variable domain is DTGVSQNPRHKITKRGQNVTFRCDPISEHNRLYWYRQTLGQGPEFLTYFQNEAQLEKSRLLSDRFSAERPKGSFSTLEIQRTEQGDSAMYLCASSSRGETQYFGPGTRLLVL.